Below are 24 T cell receptor beta chains sequenced from a single sample in a study of T cell responses to AZD1222 COVID-19 vaccine. Sequenced by immunoSEQ multiplex PCR; TCRdb stores in-frame clones only, minus some. Of about 110,000 clones in the sample, 87% were seen once. Sequenced material: peripheral blood, taken on day 0 of AZD1222 vaccination. Receptors originate from an adult in good health.

The CDR3 nucleotides read TGTGCCAGCAGTTTAAGGGACAGGGGTGTGGGCCTGAAAGACACTGAAGCTTTCTTT. Residues: CASSLRDRGVGLKDTEAFF. J is TRBJ1-1 and V is TRBV28; TRBD1 aligns across 10 bases. V lost 2 bases and J lost 3; bases outside the gene matches: 15. Germline CDR1 is MDHEN and CDR2 is SYDVKM. CDR3 size: 19 residues.

The CDR3 is CASSSRDRGSYEQYF. CDR3 bases: TGTGCCAGCAGCTCCCGGGACAGGGGCTCCTACGAGCAGTACTTC. The rearrangement joins TRBV5-4 to TRBJ2-7; 10 bases match TRBD1. This CDR3 region has 15 residues. Per germline, CDR1 SGHNT and CDR2 YYREEE (reference sequence). Trimming at V came to 3 bases and at J to 0 bases, leaving 3 bases not matched to a gene.

The CDR3 here is CASSSSGGRFNEKLFF. CDR3 coding DNA: TGTGCCAGCAGTTCTTCCGGAGGCAGGTTTAATGAAAAACTGTTTTTT. The chain links TRBV28 to TRBJ1-4, with no clear D. The CDR3 extends over 16 amino acids. Trimming removed 4 bases from V and 4 bases from J, with 16 bases in between. Germline loops: CDR1 MDHEN, CDR2 SYDVKM.

This chain connects TRBV9 to TRBJ1-2; D perhaps matches TRBD1 (5 bases). V lost 4 bases and J 2 bases, leaving 15 bases between the germline ends. CDR1 SGDLS and CDR2 YYNGEE come from the germline V gene. CDR3 length: 15 residues. CDR3: CASSSQSGRNYGYTF. CDR3 coding DNA: TGTGCCAGCAGCTCCCAGTCGGGACGGAACTATGGCTACACCTTC. Using reference TRBV9 and TRBJ1-2 for the parts outside the CDR3, the full variable domain is DSGVTQTPKHLITATGQRVTLRCSPRSGDLSVYWYQQSLDQGLQFLIQYYNGEERAKGNILERFSAQQFPDLHSELNLSSLELGDSALYFCASSSQSGRNYGYTFGSGTRLTVV.

The chain joins TRBV24-1 to TRBJ2-1; D is uncertain. Germline CDR1 is KGHDR and CDR2 is SFDVKD. V was trimmed by 3 bases and J by 7 bases, leaving 6 bases between them. The CDR3 is 12 residues long. The CDR3 sequence is CATSDPVNEQFF. In nucleotides, the CDR3 is TGTGCCACCAGTGATCCCGTGAATGAGCAGTTCTTC.

This chain links TRBV7-3 with TRBJ2-5; possible D gene TRBD1, 6 bases. Germline CDR1 SGHTA, CDR2 FQGTGA. There are 15 residues in the CDR3. V lost 1 base and J 1 base, leaving 10 bases between the germline ends. CDR3 region: CASSLKGGIQETQYF. DNA of the CDR3: TGTGCCAGCAGCTTAAAAGGGGGTATCCAAGAGACCCAGTACTTC.

This chain joins TRBV18 and TRBJ1-2; weak D call: TRBD1 (6 bases). V lost 0 bases and J 7 bases, leaving 12 bases between the germline ends. Germline lookup yields CDR1 KGHSH and CDR2 LQKENI. The CDR3 is 14 residues long. The CDR3 protein is CASSPPTGFSGYTF. The DNA of the CDR3 is TGTGCCAGCTCACCACCTACAGGGTTTTCTGGCTACACCTTC.

V gene TRBV29-1 combines with J gene TRBJ1-2; 7 bases are a match to TRBD1. This CDR3 has 13 amino acids. CDR1 and CDR2 from the germline V gene are SQVTM and ANQGSEA. Trimming cost V 4 bases and J 2 bases; bases outside gene matches: 4. The CDR3 nucleotides read TGCAGCGTTGGGGCAGGGGGGAACTATGGCTACACCTTC. Amino acids: CSVGAGGNYGYTF.

This chain links TRBV5-4 with TRBJ2-4; D gene unclear. Germline loops: CDR1 SGHNT, CDR2 YYREEE (reference sequence). The V end lost 4 bases, the J end lost 0 bases, and 14 bases lay between the germline ends. The CDR3 sequence is 16 residues long. CDR3 sequence (DNA): TGTGCCAGCAGCCCGGGCGGATACCTAGCCAAAAACATTCAGTACTTC. It encodes CASSPGGYLAKNIQYF.

This sequence joins TRBV7-8 and TRBJ2-7; 10 bases agree with TRBD2. There are 15 residues in the CDR3. V trimming: 4 bases; J trimming: 6 bases; junction bases outside the gene matches: 9. Per germline, CDR1 SGHVS and CDR2 FQNEAQ. CDR3 sequence: CASSYTSGIIGEQYF. DNA of the CDR3: TGTGCCAGCAGCTATACTAGCGGGATAATTGGCGAGCAGTACTTC.

This clone showed up just once. The chain is built from TRBV16 and TRBJ2-5; 11 nucleotides align to TRBD2. The CDR3 is made up of 15 amino acids. Per germline, CDR1 KGHSY and CDR2 FQNENV. J was trimmed by 4 bases and V by 0 bases; bases with no gene match: 1. CDR3 sequence reads: CASSQSLAGVETQYF. The CDR3 region has the DNA TGTGCCAGCAGCCAATCACTAGCGGGAGTAGAGACCCAGTACTTC. Full variable domain (outside the CDR3, taken from reference TRBV16 and TRBJ2-5): GEEVAQTPKHLVRGEGQKAKLYCAPIKGHSYVFWYQQVLKNEFKFLISFQNENVFDETGMPKERFSAKCLPNSPCSLEIQATKLEDSAVYFCASSQSLAGVETQYFGPGTRLLVL.

Comments on this clone: This same CDR3 is encoded by further DNA sequences in the sample. J is TRBJ1-2 and V is TRBV12-3 or TRBV12-4; D call uncertain. V lost 3 bases and J 7 bases, leaving 6 bases between the germline ends. The CDR3 has 11 residues. The DNA for the CDR3 is TGTGCCAGCAGTTTCGGCGCTGGCTACACCTTC. Translating gives CASSFGAGYTF.

V is TRBV2 and J is TRBJ1-1, with D maybe TRBD1 (5 bases). The CDR3 runs to 14 residues. Trimming took off 6 bases at V and 4 bases at J, with 15 bases between the two ends. CDR1 SNHLY and CDR2 FYNNEI come from the germline V gene. CDR3 amino acids: CASRRGLGGTEAFF. The CDR3 nucleotides are TGTGCCAGCAGACGGGGATTGGGGGGCACTGAAGCTTTCTTT.

The chain carries TRBV7-3 and TRBJ1-6, with D perhaps matching TRBD1 (5 bases). CDR3 length equals 16 residues. CDR1 is SGHTA, CDR2 FQGTGA, per germline. Deletions cut 3 bases from V and 7 bases from J, with 16 bases between. The CDR3 reads CASSLSGANGNSPLHF. The CDR3 nucleotides read TGTGCCAGCAGCTTGTCCGGGGCAAATGGGAATTCACCCCTCCACTTT. The full variable domain, rest sourced from reference TRBV7-3 and TRBJ1-6, is GAGVSQTPSNKVTEKGKYVELRCDPISGHTALYWYRQSLGQGPEFLIYFQGTGAADDSGLPNDRFFAVRPEGSVSTLKIQRTERGDSAVYLCASSLSGANGNSPLHFGNGTRLTVT.

This chain uses TRBV5-4 with TRBJ2-7, with D possibly TRBD2 on 6 matching bases. Germline V gene sequence: CDR1 SGHNT, CDR2 YYREEE (reference sequence). The CDR3 loop spans 15 amino acids. With 0 bases removed from V and 0 bases from J, the gap between germline ends came to 10 bases. CDR3 DNA sequence: TGTGCCAGCAGCTTGGTGGGAGGACTCTCCTACGAGCAGTACTTC. Its translation is CASSLVGGLSYEQYF.

The J gene is TRBJ1-2, the V gene TRBV9; D is uncertain. V gave up 5 bases and J gave up 8 bases, with 22 bases separating them. The CDR3 totals 15 residues. The germline gives CDR1 SGDLS, CDR2 YYNGEE. CDR3 amino acids: CASRFDQAPGVGYTF. CDR3 bases: TGTGCCAGCAGGTTCGACCAGGCCCCTGGGGTGGGCTACACCTTC.

V and J are TRBV5-1 and TRBJ2-5; possibly TRBD1 or TRBD2 for D (6 bases each). This CDR3 is built from 14 residues. The ends were cut back, 3 bases at V and 5 bases at J, with 14 bases in the middle. Germline values: CDR1 SGHRS, CDR2 YFSETQ. Here the CDR3 reads CASSSVGGLETQYF. Here the CDR3 DNA reads TGCGCCAGCAGCTCCGTAGGGGGGCTGGAGACCCAGTACTTC. Full variable domain (remainder filled in from reference TRBV5-1 and TRBJ2-5): KAGVTQTPRYLIKTRGQQVTLSCSPISGHRSVSWYQQTPGQGLQFLFEYFSETQRNKGNFPGRFSGRQFSNSRSEMNVSTLELGDSALYLCASSSVGGLETQYFGPGTRLLVL.

This chain joins TRBV5-4 and TRBJ1-2; no firm D call. CDR1 SGHNT and CDR2 YYREEE come from the germline V gene (reference sequence). This CDR3 comprises 13 residues. Between the trimmed V and J ends, which lost 2 bases and 6 bases, there was a span of 11 bases. This CDR3 reads CASSFNIYDGYTF. In nucleotides, the CDR3 is TGTGCCAGCAGCTTTAACATTTACGATGGCTACACCTTC.

The J gene is TRBJ1-3, the V gene TRBV3-1 (or the pseudogene TRBV3-2); D perhaps matches TRBD1 (6 bases). Germline V lookup: CDR1 LGHDT, CDR2 YNNKEL (reference sequence). This CDR3 has 16 amino acids. Between the trimmed V and J ends, which lost 3 bases and 0 bases, there was a span of 12 bases. The CDR3 reads CASSQLDRISGNTIYF. The CDR3 bases are TGTGCCAGCAGCCAGCTCGACAGGATCTCTGGAAACACCATATATTTT.

The rearrangement joins TRBV23-1 to TRBJ1-1, with 8 positions matching TRBD1. TRBV23-1 is known as an ORF, though its function is uncertain. This CDR3 has 16 residues. V trimming: 9 bases; J trimming: 4 bases; junction bases outside the gene matches: 16. In DNA form, the CDR3 reads TGCGCCAGTCCGACCGAACGATACAGGGGGTGCACTGAAGCTTTCTTT. Protein sequence: CASPTERYRGCTEAFF.

The V gene is TRBV10-3, the J gene TRBJ1-4; D is uncertain. From germline, CDR1 is ENHRY and CDR2 SYGVKD. This CDR3 has 14 amino acids. V dropped 6 bases and J dropped 6 bases, with 14 bases sitting between them. The CDR3 loop is CAIRSGLGDEKLFF. The DNA for the CDR3 is TGTGCCATCAGGAGCGGACTAGGAGATGAAAAACTGTTTTTT.

This chain joins TRBV6-5 and TRBJ1-2; D unclear. Trimming left V 6 bases short and J 13 bases short, with 21 bases between. This CDR3 is built from 13 residues. Germline CDR1 reads MNHEY; CDR2 reads SVGAGI. CDR3 loop: CASSLGFAAAPTF. The CDR3 nucleotides read TGTGCCAGCAGCCTCGGATTCGCTGCGGCTCCCACCTTC.

The chain employs TRBV5-4 and TRBJ2-7, with TRBD2 matching 10 bases. V lost 1 base, J lost 1 base, and 8 bases stayed unmatched. This CDR3 contains 17 residues. CDR1 and CDR2 (germline): SGHNT, YYREEE (reference sequence). The CDR3: CASSLSSGGPGSYEQYF. CDR3 nucleotides: TGTGCCAGCAGCTTGTCTAGCGGGGGCCCCGGGTCCTACGAGCAGTACTTC. Combining the CDR3 with reference TRBV5-4 and TRBJ2-7 gives the whole variable domain ETGVTQSPTHLIKTRGQQVTLRCSSQSGHNTVSWYQQALGQGPQFIFQYYREEENGRGNFPPRFSGLQFPNYSSELNVNALELDDSALYLCASSLSSGGPGSYEQYFGPGTRLTVT.

The chain carries TRBV29-1 and TRBJ1-1, with TRBD1 matching 7 bases. Trimming took 7 bases from V and 1 from J; bases not matched to a gene: 12. Germline V lookup: CDR1 SQVTM, CDR2 ANQGSEA. There are 15 residues in the CDR3. The CDR3 is CSADTTGLANTEAFF. DNA for the CDR3: TGCAGCGCTGATACGACAGGGCTGGCGAACACTGAAGCTTTCTTT.